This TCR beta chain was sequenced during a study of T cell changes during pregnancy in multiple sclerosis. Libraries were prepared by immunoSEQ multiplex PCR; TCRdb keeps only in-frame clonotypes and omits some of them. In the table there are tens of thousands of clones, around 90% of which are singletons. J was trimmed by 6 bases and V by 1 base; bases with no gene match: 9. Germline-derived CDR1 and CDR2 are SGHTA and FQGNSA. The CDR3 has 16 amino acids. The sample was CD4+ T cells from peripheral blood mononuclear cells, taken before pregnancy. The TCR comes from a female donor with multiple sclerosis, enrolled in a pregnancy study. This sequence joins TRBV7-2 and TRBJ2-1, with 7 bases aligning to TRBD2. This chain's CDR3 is CASSLEGLAEANEQFF. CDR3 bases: TGTGCCAGCAGCTTAGAAGGTCTAGCGGAGGCCAATGAGCAGTTCTTC.